This is a list of T cell receptor beta chains from one sample in a study of CD8 T cells in ankylosing spondylitis. MiXCR, run by TCRdb on the 5' RACE reads, gives a single entry per CDR3 protein. Here the sample spans under 250,000 distinct CDR3 sequences, roughly 32% being singletons. Sequencing used blood, either unsorted or a sorted T cell fraction (not recorded which). The receptors stem from a male donor with ankylosing spondylitis or in good health (not recorded which). CDR3s include the opening cysteine and the closing phenylalanine or tryptophan. A D gene is named only where the DNA matches it firmly. The size entry is marked missing in some rows and otherwise reads once, few, many or a size class.

V gene	J gene	D gene	clone size	CDR3 length	CDR3 DNA	CDR3 protein
TRBV20-1	TRBJ2-3	TRBD2	few	14	TGCAGTGCTAGAGCTACGGGGGGGCCAGATACGCAGTATTTT	CSARATGGPDTQYF
TRBV6-5	TRBJ1-4	-	-	14	TGTGCCAGCAGTTACTTGCCCACCGACGGAAAACTGTTTTTT	CASSYLPTDGKLFF
TRBV29-1	TRBJ2-7	-	many	14	TGCAGCGTCTCAACCCCAGGGCGGAACTACGAGCAGTACTTC	CSVSTPGRNYEQYF
TRBV20-1	TRBJ2-2	-	few	12	TGCAGTGCGAGTATCGTCCCCGGGGAGCTGTTTTTT	CSASIVPGELFF
TRBV25-1	TRBJ2-7	TRBD2	-	17	TGTGCCAGCAGTGAATTGGGCCCAGCGGGGAGAACCTACGAGCAGTACTTC	CASSELGPAGRTYEQYF
TRBV29-1	TRBJ2-7	TRBD1	few	14	TGCAGCGTGGGGGACAGGGGGTTTCAGAATGAGCAGTACTTC	CSVGDRGFQNEQYF
TRBV6-5	TRBJ2-3	-	-	16	TGTGCCAGCAGTTACCTCGGCAGGAGGCTAACAGATACGCAGTATTTT	CASSYLGRRLTDTQYF
TRBV5-1	TRBJ1-1	-	-	14	TGCGCCAGCAGCTTGGAGCCGATTAACACTGAAGCTTTCTTT	CASSLEPINTEAFF
TRBV12-3/TRBV12-4	TRBJ1-6	-	few	13	TGTGCCAGCAGTTTGGGCACCCCTTCACCCCTCCACTTT	CASSLGTPSPLHF
TRBV29-1	TRBJ2-7	-	-	12	TGCAGCGTTGACGGACCCTCCTACGAGCAGTACTTC	CSVDGPSYEQYF